A single sample gave rise to the 15 T cell receptor beta chains below, sequenced in a study of blood T cell repertoires in COVID-19. Repertoires were generated with immunoSEQ multiplex PCR, while TCRdb's copy carries only in-frame clones and drops some. This repertoire shows about 21,000 clones, around four fifths found once; its top ten account for approximately 7%. The specimen sequenced was peripheral blood. These receptors all stem from a human donor in a cohort sampled during active COVID-19.

The V call is TRBV6-2 or TRBV6-3, the J call TRBJ1-1, with 9 bases matching TRBD1. Per germline, CDR1 MNHEY and CDR2 SVGEGT. The CDR3 extends over 14 amino acids. With V trimmed by 6 bases and J by 4 bases, 6 bases remained unmatched. CDR3 region: CASSEQGAVTEAFF. Here the CDR3 DNA reads TGTGCCAGCAGCGAACAGGGGGCAGTCACTGAAGCTTTCTTT.

The chain has TRBV28 and TRBJ2-5, with TRBD1 matching 8 bases. Germline lookup yields CDR1 MDHEN and CDR2 SYDVKM. This CDR3 has 14 residues. The ends lost 8 bases at V and 4 bases at J; junction bases unmatched: 9. For the CDR3, the DNA is TGTGCCAGCGACAGGGGCGAATTCCGAGAGACCCAGTACTTC. It is translated as CASDRGEFRETQYF.

This sequence joins TRBV18 and TRBJ1-2, with 11 bases lining up with TRBD1. Germline CDR1 reads KGHSH; CDR2 reads LQKENI. This CDR3 has 16 residues. V lost 3 bases, J lost 7 bases, and 10 bases stayed unmatched. CDR3 in amino acids: CASSPGQGGIIGGYTF. The CDR3 DNA reads as TGTGCCAGCTCACCGGGACAGGGGGGAATCATCGGTGGCTACACCTTC.

J is TRBJ2-3 and V is TRBV6-6, with TRBD2 identical over 9 bases. Trimming at V came to 6 bases and at J to 3 bases, leaving 7 bases not matched to a gene. This CDR3 has 15 amino acids. Germline CDR1 is MNHNY and CDR2 is SVGAGI (reference sequence). The CDR3 spells CASRPPSGGTDTQYF. CDR3 DNA sequence: TGTGCCAGCAGACCCCCGAGCGGGGGGACAGATACGCAGTATTTT.

The V call is TRBV28, the J call TRBJ2-7, with TRBD1 identical over 8 bases. The V and J ends lost 4 bases and 3 bases, in that order; junction bases with no gene match: 2. The CDR3 consists of 13 residues. Per the germline V gene, CDR1 is MDHEN and CDR2 is SYDVKM. CDR3 amino acids: CASSSGQDYEQYF. DNA of the CDR3: TGTGCCAGCAGTTCGGGACAGGACTACGAGCAGTACTTC.

This clone has only a few counts. The chain carries TRBV6-5 and TRBJ1-2, with 10 bases fitting TRBD1. Germline CDR1 is MNHEY and CDR2 is SVGAGI. The CDR3 is 12 residues long. J gave up 13 bases and V 6 bases, and 8 bases lay outside the gene matches. The CDR3 loop reads CASRSGTGVCTF. The CDR3 DNA sequence: TGTGCCAGCAGGTCCGGGACAGGGGTATGCACCTTC.

The CDR3 DNA sequence: TGTGCCAGCTCACCAGAGGTGTTAAGGAACACTGAAGCTTTCTTT. Translating it yields CASSPEVLRNTEAFF. The V and J genes are TRBV18 and TRBJ1-1, with D unclear. Germline loops: CDR1 KGHSH, CDR2 LQKENI. Trimming cost V 2 bases and J 1 base, with 11 bases left between them. CDR3 length: 15 amino acids.

The rearrangement uses TRBV6-5 and TRBJ2-7; 9 bases map to TRBD2. Germline CDR1 MNHEY, CDR2 SVGAGI. This CDR3 has 15 residues. The ends lost 5 bases at V and 7 bases at J; junction bases unmatched: 12. DNA of the CDR3: TGTGCCAGCAGTCGTTTTAGCGGGGGTAAACGGGAGCAGTACTTC. Translating it yields CASSRFSGGKREQYF.

The CDR3, as DNA: TGTGCCACCAGCCCACGCCAGGGTTCGGGCACTGAAGCTTTCTTT. Protein: CATSPRQGSGTEAFF. The rearrangement uses TRBV15 and TRBJ1-1, with a tentative D call TRBD1 (5 bases). This CDR3 contains 15 residues. V lost 5 bases, J lost 4 bases, and 17 bases lay in between. Germline V gene sequence: CDR1 LNHNV, CDR2 YYDKDF (reference sequence).

The V call is TRBV20-1, the J call TRBJ2-1; TRBD1 agrees at 9 bases. Trimming at V came to 3 bases and at J to 7 bases, leaving 7 bases not matched to a gene. The CDR3 has 14 residues. The V gene's germline CDR1 is DFQATT and CDR2 SNEGSKA (reference sequence). The CDR3 spells CSASLPGQGNEQFF. The CDR3, as DNA: TGCAGTGCTAGTCTTCCGGGACAGGGAAATGAGCAGTTCTTC.

This clone was seen more than once but under ten times. The chain couples TRBV10-3 to TRBJ2-2; a possible D gene is TRBD1 (6 bases). The germline V gene has CDR1 ENHRY and CDR2 SYGVKD. Trimming left V 6 bases short and J 1 base short, with 12 bases between. The CDR3 covers 15 residues. The DNA of the CDR3 is TGTGCCATCAGCGAACTAGGGGGGAACACCGGGGAGCTGTTTTTT. This translates into CAISELGGNTGELFF.

This clone was detected only once. The gene calls are TRBV27 and TRBJ2-3; D is undetermined. Germline V gives CDR1 MNHEY, CDR2 SMNVEV (reference sequence). The CDR3 covers 13 residues. V was cut by 5 bases and J by 5 bases, with 11 bases left in between. The CDR3 DNA reads TGTGCCAGCAGTCTAACCCACAGAGATACGCAGTATTTT. Protein: CASSLTHRDTQYF.

Only one count was recorded for this clone. The chain joins TRBV5-1 to TRBJ1-5; D may be TRBD1 (5 bases). Germline V gene data show CDR1 as SGHRS and CDR2 as YFSETQ. CDR3 length: 14 residues. V shed 0 bases and J shed 7 bases, with 11 bases lying between them. The CDR3 DNA sequence: TGCGCCAGCAGCTTGGGGGACTTAGAACAGCCCCAGCATTTT. The encoded protein is CASSLGDLEQPQHF.

The rearrangement joins TRBV2 to TRBJ1-1; a weak D match, TRBD1 (6 bases). This CDR3 has 15 amino acids. Germline assignment: CDR1 SNHLY and CDR2 FYNNEI. Trimming shortened V by 5 bases and J by 0 bases, and 13 bases separated the two germline ends. In DNA form, the CDR3 reads TGTGCCAGCAGTTTTGAGACAGGCATGAACACTGAAGCTTTCTTT. This translates into CASSFETGMNTEAFF.

The chain has TRBV7-2 and TRBJ1-2; possible D gene TRBD1, 5 bases. Germline lookup yields CDR1 SGHTA and CDR2 FQGNSA. The CDR3 is made up of 12 amino acids. Trimming stripped 5 bases from V and 7 bases from J, with 11 bases between. In DNA form, the CDR3 reads TGTGCCAGCAGCCCCTGGACAAGTGGCTACACCTTC. It codes for CASSPWTSGYTF.